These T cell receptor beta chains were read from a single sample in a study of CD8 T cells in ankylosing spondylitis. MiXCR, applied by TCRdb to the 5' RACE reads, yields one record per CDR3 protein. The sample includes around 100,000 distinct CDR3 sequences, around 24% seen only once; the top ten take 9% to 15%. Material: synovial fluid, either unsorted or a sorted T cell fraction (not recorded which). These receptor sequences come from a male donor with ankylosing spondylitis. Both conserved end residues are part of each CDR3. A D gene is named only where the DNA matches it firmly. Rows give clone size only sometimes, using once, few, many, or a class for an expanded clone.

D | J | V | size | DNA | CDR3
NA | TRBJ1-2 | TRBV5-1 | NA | TGCGCCAGCAGCCAGGGAGGGGATTATGGCTACACCTTC | CASSQGGDYGYTF
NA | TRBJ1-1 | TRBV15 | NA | TGTGCCACCAGCAGAGACCTCCTAGCAGGGAACACTGAAGCTTTCTTT | CATSRDLLAGNTEAFF
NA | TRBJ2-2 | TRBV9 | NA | TGTGCCAGCAGCCCCTGGACATGGGGGCGATTTATGGCCGGGGAGCTGTTTTTT | CASSPWTWGRFMAGELFF
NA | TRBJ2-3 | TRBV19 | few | TGTGCCAGTAGTGGGGGCTGGGGGTTCACAGATACGCAGTATTTT | CASSGGWGFTDTQYF
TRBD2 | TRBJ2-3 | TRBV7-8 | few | TGTGCCAGCAGCCCCCTTAGCGGGAGGGCAGATACGCAGTATTTT | CASSPLSGRADTQYF
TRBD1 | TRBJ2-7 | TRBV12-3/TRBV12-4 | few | TGTGCCAGCAGACGAGGACAGGACGCCTACGAGCAGTACTTC | CASRRGQDAYEQYF
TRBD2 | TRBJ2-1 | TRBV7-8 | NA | TGTGCCAGCACCCACACCGGGACTAGCGGGGAGTCGAGCTCCTACAATGAGCAGTTCTTC | CASTHTGTSGESSSYNEQFF
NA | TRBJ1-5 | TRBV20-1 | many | TGCAGTGCTTCCTGGGGGAATCAGCCCCAGCATTTT | CSASWGNQPQHF
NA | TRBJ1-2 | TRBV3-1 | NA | TGTGCCAGCAGCCAGCGGACGGTTAACTATGGCTACACCTTC | CASSQRTVNYGYTF
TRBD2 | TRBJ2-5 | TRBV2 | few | TGTGCCAGCAGTGAAGGGACTAGCGGGAGTTTTTTCCAAGAGACCCAGTACTTC | CASSEGTSGSFFQETQYF
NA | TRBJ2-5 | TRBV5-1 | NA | TGCGCCAGCAGCTTGGTGGGACCCCAAGAGACCCAGTACTTC | CASSLVGPQETQYF
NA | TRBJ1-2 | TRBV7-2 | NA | TGTGCCAGCAGCTTAGCGCGCGGGAGCTATGGCTACACCTTC | CASSLARGSYGYTF